The 27 T cell receptor beta chains below were found in one sample sequenced in a study of cytomegalovirus exposure and HLA in healthy donors (dated by TCRdb to about 2017). The library came from the immunoSEQ multiplex PCR assay. For the multiplex PCR, a mixture combining 60 forward primers for TCR Vbeta segments and 13 reverse primers for TCR Jbeta segments was used. In TCRdb, the immuneACCESS table is reduced to in-frame sequences with V and J assigned. These tables do not hold every clone; where another copy was compared, an unresolved V gene accounts for under half, and the others remain unexplained. This sample gives under 150,000 clones in total; around a tenth of them show up just once. Over 1.5% of the sample is held by the ten biggest clonotypes. Specimen: PBMCs. These receptors all stem from a male donor in good health and CMV-seronegative.

This clone has a handful of counts. The chain combines TRBV28 with TRBJ2-5, with TRBD2 as a possible D gene (6 bases). V dropped 10 bases and J dropped 7 bases, with 22 bases sitting between them. Per germline, CDR1 MDHEN and CDR2 SYDVKM. This CDR3 is built from 14 residues. CDR3: CATGDGSPGVTQYF. The CDR3 DNA follows: TGTGCCACGGGAGACGGATCTCCCGGGGTGACCCAGTACTTC.

This clone was seen a few times. In DNA form, the CDR3 reads TGTGCCAGCAGCCTATTAGCGGGGCCGTCGGAGACCCAGTACTTC. This gives the protein CASSLLAGPSETQYF. The chain carries TRBV11-2 and TRBJ2-5, with 8 bases fitting TRBD2. Germline loops: CDR1 SGHAT, CDR2 FQNNGV. V lost 5 bases, J lost 5 bases, and 10 bases stayed unmatched. This CDR3 spans 15 amino acids.

The sample holds a few counts of this clone. The rearrangement joins TRBV4-2 to TRBJ2-6; 8 bases map to TRBD1. The germline V gene encodes CDR1 LGHNA and CDR2 YNFKEQ. The V segment lost 4 bases and the J segment 0 bases; nucleotides outside the gene matches: 8. The CDR3 is 18 residues long. CDR3 bases: TGTGCCAGCAGCCGAGGCTCCGGACAGGGCTCTGGGGCCAACGTCCTGACTTTC. It yields the protein CASSRGSGQGSGANVLTF.

Points on this clone: Other DNA sequences within the sample encode an identical CDR3. The chain has TRBV6-1 and TRBJ2-3; 8 bases map to TRBD2. CDR3 length: 15 amino acids. V was clipped by 3 bases and J by 10 bases; unmatched bases: 12. Germline CDR1 is MNHNS and CDR2 is SASEGT. The CDR3 DNA reads TGTGCCAGCAGTGACGCGGGGGGATACTCGGGGGCGCAGTATTTT. Protein product: CASSDAGGYSGAQYF.

Remarks on this clone: At one end, the junction sequence differs from germline, possibly due to a read error. The chain recombines TRBV19 with TRBJ1-3; D uncertain. The CDR3 runs 13 residues. CDR1 LNHDA and CDR2 SQIVND come from the germline V gene (reference sequence). This CDR3 is CASSINAGNTIYF. In DNA, the CDR3 is TGTGCCAGTAGTATAAATGCTGGCAACACCATATATTTT.

This clone occurred a few times. The rearrangement links TRBV6-4 to TRBJ2-3, with TRBD2 identical over 8 bases. The CDR3 consists of 14 residues. Germline V lookup: CDR1 MRHNA, CDR2 SNTAGT. J lost 1 base, V lost 3 bases, and 0 bases had no gene match. The CDR3 DNA sequence: TGTGCCAGCAGTGAGCGGGGGGGCACAGATACGCAGTATTTT. Translated, it gives CASSERGGTDTQYF.

V and J are TRBV7-2 and TRBJ2-3; 12 bases are shared with TRBD2. Germline trimming cut 4 bases from V and 7 bases from J; bases unmatched to any gene: 6. Per the germline V gene, CDR1 is SGHTA and CDR2 is FQGNSA. The CDR3 has 15 residues. The CDR3 here is CASSSSGGAKNTQYF. DNA of the CDR3: TGTGCCAGCAGCTCTAGCGGGGGGGCCAAAAATACGCAGTATTTT.

This clone occurred a few times. The chain links TRBV10-2 to TRBJ2-2; 8 bases fit TRBD2. Trimming cost V 6 bases and J 4 bases; bases outside gene matches: 4. Germline V gene sequence: CDR1 WSHSY, CDR2 SAAADI. CDR3 size: 14 residues. The CDR3 DNA reads as TGCGCCAGCAGGGGTGGGACTAGCACCGGGGAGCTGTTTTTT. Encoded protein: CASRGGTSTGELFF.

This clone was detected a few times. The rearrangement links TRBV7-9 to TRBJ2-1; 12 bases fit TRBD2. Germline V gene data show CDR1 as SEHNR and CDR2 as FQNEAQ (reference sequence). The CDR3 spans 15 residues. V trimming: 5 bases; J trimming: 9 bases; junction bases outside the gene matches: 8. CDR3: CASSQTSGSTIEQFF. The CDR3 DNA follows: TGTGCCAGCAGCCAGACTAGCGGGAGTACTATTGAGCAGTTCTTC.

This rearrangement joins TRBV6-6 to TRBJ1-5; 7 positions agree with TRBD1. The CDR3 loop spans 14 amino acids. The junction had 8 bases not matched to a gene; V was cut back by 6 bases and J by 6 bases. CDR1 MNHNY and CDR2 SVGAGI come from the germline V gene (reference sequence). The CDR3: CASSSDREGQPQHF. CDR3 bases: TGTGCCAGCAGCTCCGACAGGGAAGGTCAGCCCCAGCATTTT.

The rearrangement joins TRBV7-3 to TRBJ2-1; 13 positions match TRBD2. V trimming: 5 bases; J trimming: 5 bases; junction bases outside the gene matches: 9. Germline assignment: CDR1 SGHTA and CDR2 FQGTGA. The CDR3 covers 17 residues. CDR3 DNA sequence: TGTGCCAGCAGCCAACTAGCGGGAGGGCTGGGGCACAATGAGCAGTTCTTC. This encodes CASSQLAGGLGHNEQFF.

The chain is built from TRBV2 and TRBJ1-2, with 9 bases identical to TRBD1. The CDR3 contains 14 residues. V lost 9 bases and J lost 4; bases outside the gene matches: 9. Germline CDR1 reads SNHLY; CDR2 reads FYNNEI. CDR3 in amino acids: CARGVRQGGYGYTF. CDR3 sequence (DNA): TGTGCCAGGGGGGTTCGACAGGGGGGCTATGGCTACACCTTC. Variable domain in full (rest from reference TRBV2 and TRBJ1-2): EPEVTQTPSHQVTQMGQEVILRCVPISNHLYFYWYRQILGQKVEFLVSFYNNEISEKSEIFDDQFSVERPDGSNFTLKIRSTKLEDSAMYFCARGVRQGGYGYTFGSGTRLTVV.

The chain has TRBV6-1 and TRBJ1-1; D remains unclear. Germline-derived CDR1 and CDR2 are MNHNS and SASEGT. Trimming removed 4 bases from V and 0 bases from J, with 9 bases in between. This CDR3 is 14 amino acids long. The CDR3: CASSVMRVNTEAFF. DNA for the CDR3: TGTGCCAGCAGTGTAATGAGGGTGAACACTGAAGCTTTCTTT.

The V gene is TRBV7-9, the J gene TRBJ2-5; 7 bases are shared with TRBD2. Germline CDR1 is SEHNR and CDR2 is FQNEAQ (reference sequence). Germline trimming cut 5 bases from V and 1 base from J; bases unmatched to any gene: 4. The CDR3 is 14 residues long. CDR3 protein: CASSQRDGQETQYF. CDR3 coding DNA: TGTGCCAGCAGCCAGCGGGACGGCCAAGAGACCCAGTACTTC.

V and J are TRBV28 and TRBJ2-1, with TRBD2 matching over 9 bases. This CDR3 comprises 17 residues. V lost 5 bases to trimming and J lost 0 bases; unmatched junction nucleotides: 8. CDR1 MDHEN and CDR2 SYDVKM come from the germline V gene. The CDR3 protein is CASSPLLTSGSYNEQFF. In nucleotides, the CDR3 is TGTGCCAGCAGTCCCCTTTTGACTAGCGGCTCCTACAATGAGCAGTTCTTC.

This clone appeared a few times. This chain links TRBV9 with TRBJ2-1; D not resolved. Trimming took 2 bases from V and 2 from J, leaving 8 bases between them. Germline CDR1 reads SGDLS; CDR2 reads YYNGEE. The CDR3 is 14 amino acids. The CDR3 protein is CASSVGQAYNEQFF. The DNA of the CDR3 is TGTGCCAGCAGCGTTGGGCAGGCCTACAATGAGCAGTTCTTC.

The chain employs TRBV5-1 and TRBJ1-2, with D maybe TRBD1 (6 bases). With 4 bases removed from V and 3 bases from J, the gap between germline ends came to 10 bases. This CDR3 contains 13 residues. From germline, CDR1 is SGHRS and CDR2 YFSETQ. This chain's CDR3 is CASSLAGDYGYTF. The DNA of the CDR3 is TGCGCCAGCAGCCTGGCAGGGGACTATGGCTACACCTTC.

The chain links TRBV28 to TRBJ1-2, with 10 bases fitting TRBD1. V lost 4 bases, J lost 8 bases, and 7 bases stayed unmatched. Per germline, CDR1 MDHEN and CDR2 SYDVKM. The CDR3 extends over 14 amino acids. The CDR3 DNA follows: TGTGCCAGCAGTTCCTCCGGGACAGGGGACGGCTACACCTTC. It yields the protein CASSSSGTGDGYTF.

V and J are TRBV28 and TRBJ2-6; TRBD1 agrees at 7 bases. The CDR3 is 16 amino acids. CDR1 and CDR2 from the germline V gene are MDHEN and SYDVKM. Germline trimming cut 6 bases from V and 4 bases from J; bases unmatched to any gene: 9. The CDR3 sequence is CASRPYRGPGANVLTF. The DNA for the CDR3 is TGTGCCAGCAGACCCTATAGGGGGCCCGGGGCCAACGTCCTGACTTTC.

A word on this clone: This sample also contains other DNA sequences that code for the same CDR3. CDR3 DNA: TGTGCCTGGAGTGTACCATGGGACTACGAGCAGTACTTC. Its protein product is CAWSVPWDYEQYF. The J gene is TRBJ2-5, the V gene TRBV30; no reliable D call. The end of the DNA aligns better with TRBJ2-7, so the J call may be wrong. This CDR3 spans 13 amino acids. Germline V lookup: CDR1 GTSNPN, CDR2 SVGIG (reference sequence).

Only a few counts were recorded for this clone. The J gene is TRBJ1-6, the V gene TRBV9; 10 nucleotides line up with TRBD1. Germline CDR1 and CDR2: SGDLS and YYNGEE. J gave up 10 bases and V 0 bases, and 4 bases lay outside the gene matches. This CDR3 comprises 15 residues. In nucleotides, the CDR3 is TGTGCCAGCAGCGTAGAGGGACAGGGGTACTCACCCCTCCACTTT. It codes for CASSVEGQGYSPLHF. Complete variable domain (other parts from reference TRBV9 and TRBJ1-6): DSGVTQTPKHLITATGQRVTLRCSPRSGDLSVYWYQQSLDQGLQFLIQYYNGEERAKGNILERFSAQQFPDLHSELNLSSLELGDSALYFCASSVEGQGYSPLHFGNGTRLTVT.

V is TRBV10-3 and J is TRBJ2-3; D perhaps matches TRBD2 (7 bases). This CDR3 has 16 residues. The V and J ends lost 8 bases and 2 bases respectively, with 20 bases between them. The V gene's germline CDR1 is ENHRY and CDR2 SYGVKD. Written as DNA, the CDR3 is TGTGCCATCGGGGGGGGCGACGGAACTTCCACAGATACGCAGTATTTT. It codes for CAIGGGDGTSTDTQYF.

The chain uses TRBV5-3 and TRBJ2-5; D is perhaps TRBD2 (7 bases). TRBV5-3 is an open reading frame whose function is uncertain. The CDR3 runs 14 residues. Trimming cost V 2 bases and J 1 base, with 9 bases left between them. The CDR3 nucleotides are TGTGCCAGAAGCTTAGGGGGGGTCCAAGAGACCCAGTACTTC. Protein product: CARSLGGVQETQYF.

This clone has just a few counts. The chain is built from TRBV6-5 and TRBJ2-1; a possible D gene is TRBD2 (5 bases). V lost 0 bases and J lost 10, with 10 bases in between. The CDR3 has 13 amino acids. Looked up from germline, CDR1 is MNHEY and CDR2 is SVGAGI. CDR3 sequence reads: CASSYSHGVEQFF. The CDR3 DNA reads as TGTGCCAGCAGTTACTCGCACGGGGTGGAGCAGTTCTTC.

The table lists this clone with a few counts. The gene calls are TRBV5-1 and TRBJ2-7, with 9 bases that match TRBD1. V trimming: 3 bases; J trimming: 4 bases; junction bases outside the gene matches: 5. The CDR3 extends over 14 amino acids. The germline V gene encodes CDR1 SGHRS and CDR2 YFSETQ. The CDR3 DNA sequence: TGCGCCAGCAGCTGGGGGACAGGGTTGTACGAGCAGTACTTC. This translates into CASSWGTGLYEQYF.

This chain connects TRBV7-2 to TRBJ2-2, with D perhaps matching TRBD2 (5 bases). This CDR3 contains 16 residues. V was trimmed by 2 bases and J by 0 bases, leaving 10 bases between them. The germline V gene has CDR1 SGHTA and CDR2 FQGNSA. This CDR3 is CASSLMRVANTGELFF. Here the CDR3 DNA reads TGTGCCAGCAGCTTAATGCGGGTAGCGAACACCGGGGAGCTGTTTTTT.

This clone was observed a handful of times. V is TRBV19 and J is TRBJ2-1; 7 bases align to TRBD1. With V trimmed by 4 bases and J by 9 bases, 6 bases remained unmatched. Germline CDR1 LNHDA, CDR2 SQIVND (reference sequence). The CDR3 is 13 amino acids. CDR3 amino acids: CASSKQGVGEQFF. The CDR3 DNA follows: TGTGCCAGTAGTAAGCAGGGGGTAGGTGAGCAGTTCTTC. Drawing the rest from reference TRBV19 and TRBJ2-1, the complete variable domain is DGGITQSPKYLFRKEGQNVTLSCEQNLNHDAMYWYRQDPGQGLRLIYYSQIVNDFQKGDIAEGYSVSREKKESFPLTVTSAQKNPTAFYLCASSKQGVGEQFFGPGTRLTVL.